Included here is one T cell receptor beta chain sequence, with context. The sort gate was single viable CD3+CD4+CD8-CD45RO+ cells for memory CD4+ T cells. Donors' CMV status reflects serum IgG against pp150, pp28, p38, p52. The germline gives CDR1 MGHDK, CDR2 SYGVNS. V was cut by 4 bases and J by 8 bases, with 11 bases left in between. CDR3 length: 13 residues. Data came from immunoSEQ multiplex PCR; TCRdb stores just in-frame clones and leaves some out. The data show approximately 53,000 clones, approximately 78% seen once. The data were taken from a study of memory CD4+ T cells and cytomegalovirus serostatus.

The chain carries TRBV25-1 and TRBJ1-4; D is perhaps TRBD1 (5 bases). The sequencing input was memory CD4+ T cells from blood. The clonotype comes from an adult in good health and CMV-seronegative. CDR3 amino acids: CASSVGAGEKLFF. The DNA of the CDR3 is TGTGCCAGCAGTGTAGGGGCCGGGGAAAAACTGTTTTTT. Supplemented by reference TRBV25-1 and TRBJ1-4, the full variable domain reads EADIYQTPRYLVIGTGKKITLECSQTMGHDKMYWYQQDPGMELHLIHYSYGVNSTEKGDLSSESTVSRIRTEHFPLTLESARPSHTSQYLCASSVGAGEKLFFGSGTQLSVL.